This T cell receptor (beta chain) was profiled in a study of blood T cell repertoires in COVID-19. Turning to the study itself: Acute and convalescent COVID-19 samples came from the United States, Italy and Spain. Sources were T cells, B-cell-depleted T cells, or PBMCs; the material itself was cDNA or gDNA.

In the original analysis: Amplification of reference gene primers provided the estimated nucleated cell counts. TCRdb keeps only in-frame clones here, not all; method: immunoSEQ multiplex PCR. D and trimming were read from the DNA, whereas the V and J calls and clone size are those reported in that table. This sample has about 230,000 clones, with 65% to 90% found just once. Sample: peripheral blood. This TCR was recovered from a woman aged 40 to 55 who had recovered from COVID-19.

The CDR3 here is CASSLGGPTEAFF. The CDR3 region has the DNA TGTGCCAGCAGCTTGGGGGGGCCCACTGAAGCTTTCTTT. The V gene is TRBV7-8, the J gene TRBJ1-1; D might be TRBD1 (6 bases). Germline V CDR1 and CDR2: SGHVS, FQNEAQ. V dropped 3 bases and J dropped 4 bases, with 9 bases sitting between them. The CDR3 runs 13 residues.